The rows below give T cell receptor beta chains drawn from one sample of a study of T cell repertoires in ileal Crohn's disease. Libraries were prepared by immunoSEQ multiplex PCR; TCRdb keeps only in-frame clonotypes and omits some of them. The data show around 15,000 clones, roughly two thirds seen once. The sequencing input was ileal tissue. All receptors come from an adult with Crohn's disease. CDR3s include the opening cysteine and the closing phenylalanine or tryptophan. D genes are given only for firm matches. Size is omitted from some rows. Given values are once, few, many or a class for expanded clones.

CDR3 protein: CASSEQRSSGVNEQFF
CDR3 DNA: TGTGCCAGCAGTGAACAAAGGTCTAGCGGGGTAAATGAGCAGTTCTTC
J gene: TRBJ2-1
clone size: -
V gene: TRBV2
D gene: TRBD2

CDR3 protein: CASSPGTGVYEQYF
CDR3 DNA: TGTGCCAGCAGTCCCGGGACAGGGGTCTACGAGCAGTACTTC
J gene: TRBJ2-7
clone size: -
V gene: TRBV27
D gene: TRBD1

CDR3 protein: CASSLERGFNEQYF
CDR3 DNA: TGTGCCAGCAGCTTGGAAAGGGGTTTTAACGAGCAGTACTTC
J gene: TRBJ2-7
clone size: -
V gene: TRBV5-4
D gene: -

CDR3 protein: CASSYRGQETQYF
CDR3 DNA: TGTGCCAGCAGTTACAGGGGACAAGAGACCCAGTACTTC
J gene: TRBJ2-5
clone size: -
V gene: TRBV27
D gene: TRBD1

CDR3 protein: CASTPGGGQYEQYF
CDR3 DNA: TGCGCCAGCACCCCTGGGGGAGGGCAGTACGAGCAGTACTTC
J gene: TRBJ2-7
clone size: few
V gene: TRBV5-1
D gene: TRBD2

CDR3 protein: CASSPTVQETQYF
CDR3 DNA: TGCGCCAGCAGCCCGACAGTCCAAGAGACCCAGTACTTC
J gene: TRBJ2-5
clone size: -
V gene: TRBV5-1
D gene: -

CDR3 protein: CASSGGSRSGNTIYF
CDR3 DNA: TGCGCCAGCAGTGGGGGCTCCCGCTCTGGAAACACCATATATTTT
J gene: TRBJ1-3
clone size: -
V gene: TRBV10-1
D gene: -

CDR3 protein: CASSHYPGQYF
CDR3 DNA: TGTGCCAGCAGCCATTATCCCGGGCAGTACTTC
J gene: TRBJ2-7
clone size: -
V gene: TRBV21-1
D gene: -

CDR3 protein: CASSTDSQETQYF
CDR3 DNA: TGTGCTAGCAGTACGGACAGCCAAGAGACCCAGTACTTC
J gene: TRBJ2-5
clone size: -
V gene: TRBV7-7
D gene: -

CDR3 protein: CASSLVLAGGSTNEKLFF
CDR3 DNA: TGTGCCAGCAGCTTAGTTTTGGCAGGGGGATCAACTAATGAAAAACTGTTTTTT
J gene: TRBJ1-4
clone size: -
V gene: TRBV7-2
D gene: TRBD1

CDR3 protein: CASSESLAIYNEQFF
CDR3 DNA: TGTGCCAGCAGTGAATCCCTAGCGATATACAATGAGCAGTTCTTC
J gene: TRBJ2-1
clone size: -
V gene: TRBV6-1
D gene: -

CDR3 protein: CASSAQTGSSYEQYF
CDR3 DNA: TGTGCCAGCAGCGCCCAGACAGGGAGCTCCTACGAGCAGTACTTC
J gene: TRBJ2-7
clone size: few
V gene: TRBV9
D gene: TRBD1

CDR3 protein: CASSVAESTEAFF
CDR3 DNA: TGTGCCAGCAGCGTAGCGGAGAGCACTGAAGCTTTCTTT
J gene: TRBJ1-1
clone size: -
V gene: TRBV9
D gene: -

CDR3 protein: CASSSDRDEQYF
CDR3 DNA: TGTGCCAGCAGCTCGGACAGGGACGAGCAGTACTTC
J gene: TRBJ2-7
clone size: -
V gene: TRBV11-1
D gene: TRBD1

CDR3 protein: CASVRRASTDTQYF
CDR3 DNA: TGTGCCAGCGTCCGGCGGGCTAGCACAGATACGCAGTATTTT
J gene: TRBJ2-3
clone size: -
V gene: TRBV6-1
D gene: -

CDR3 protein: CSARDVVLQFF
CDR3 DNA: TGCAGTGCTAGAGACGTCGTACTGCAGTTCTTC
J gene: TRBJ2-1
clone size: -
V gene: TRBV20-1
D gene: -

CDR3 protein: CASREAGQGSYEQYF
CDR3 DNA: TGTGCCAGCAGGGAAGCCGGACAGGGGTCCTACGAGCAGTACTTC
J gene: TRBJ2-7
clone size: -
V gene: TRBV7-6
D gene: TRBD1

CDR3 protein: CASSALGAGRDGYTF
CDR3 DNA: TGTGCCAGCAGTGCCTTAGGGGCAGGGCGAGATGGCTACACCTTC
J gene: TRBJ1-2
clone size: -
V gene: TRBV6-1
D gene: -

CDR3 protein: CATSRGAYEQYF
CDR3 DNA: TGTGCCACCAGCCGGGGGGCCTACGAGCAGTACTTC
J gene: TRBJ2-7
clone size: -
V gene: TRBV15
D gene: TRBD2

CDR3 protein: CATSRGERSSGQPIYKDTQYF
CDR3 DNA: TGTGCCACCAGCAGAGGGGAACGTTCGTCCGGACAGCCGATATACAAAGATACGCAGTATTTT
J gene: TRBJ2-3
clone size: -
V gene: TRBV15
D gene: -

CDR3 protein: CASNDRYRNQPQHF
CDR3 DNA: TGTGCCAGTAACGACAGGTACCGCAATCAGCCCCAGCATTTT
J gene: TRBJ1-5
clone size: once
V gene: TRBV19
D gene: -

CDR3 protein: CATRPFPRNSYEQYF
CDR3 DNA: TGTGCCACGCGACCCTTCCCTAGAAACTCCTACGAGCAGTACTTC
J gene: TRBJ2-7
clone size: -
V gene: TRBV27
D gene: -

CDR3 protein: CATSRGGGSTDTQYF
CDR3 DNA: TGTGCCACCAGCAGAGGGGGAGGGAGCACAGATACGCAGTATTTT
J gene: TRBJ2-3
clone size: once
V gene: TRBV15
D gene: TRBD2

CDR3 protein: CASSQGTGDPYEQYF
CDR3 DNA: TGCGCCAGCAGCCAAGGCACAGGGGACCCCTACGAGCAGTACTTC
J gene: TRBJ2-7
clone size: few
V gene: TRBV4-1
D gene: TRBD1

CDR3 protein: CASSVGEGTEAFF
CDR3 DNA: TGCGCCAGCAGCGTGGGGGAGGGCACTGAAGCTTTCTTT
J gene: TRBJ1-1
clone size: -
V gene: TRBV5-1
D gene: -

CDR3 protein: CASSATRSGNEQFF
CDR3 DNA: TGTGCCAGCAGTGCGACTAGGTCCGGGAATGAGCAGTTCTTC
J gene: TRBJ2-1
clone size: -
V gene: TRBV6-1
D gene: -

CDR3 protein: CASSQIAGHYNEQFF
CDR3 DNA: TGTGCCAGCAGTCAGATAGCGGGACACTACAATGAGCAGTTCTTC
J gene: TRBJ2-1
clone size: -
V gene: TRBV27
D gene: TRBD2

CDR3 protein: CASSLGGKPHEQYF
CDR3 DNA: TGCGCCAGCAGCCTTGGGGGGAAACCCCACGAGCAGTACTTC
J gene: TRBJ2-7
clone size: -
V gene: TRBV5-1
D gene: -

CDR3 protein: CASSENPGQGWQPQHF
CDR3 DNA: TGTGCCAGCAGTGAAAATCCCGGACAGGGCTGGCAGCCCCAGCATTTT
J gene: TRBJ1-5
clone size: -
V gene: TRBV6-1
D gene: TRBD1

CDR3 protein: CAWSVRSGRSSYEQYF
CDR3 DNA: TGTGCCTGGAGTGTACGGAGCGGGAGGAGCTCCTACGAGCAGTACTTC
J gene: TRBJ2-7
clone size: -
V gene: TRBV30
D gene: TRBD2

CDR3 protein: CASSFRDGTYNEQFF
CDR3 DNA: TGTGCCAGCAGTTTCCGGGATGGGACCTACAATGAGCAGTTCTTC
J gene: TRBJ2-1
clone size: few
V gene: TRBV6-5
D gene: -

CDR3 protein: CASSVDRILGELFF
CDR3 DNA: TGTGCCAGCAGTGTTGACAGGATTCTCGGGGAGCTGTTTTTT
J gene: TRBJ2-2
clone size: -
V gene: TRBV2
D gene: -

CDR3 protein: CASSQERFGGVGHTIYF
CDR3 DNA: TGCGCCAGCAGCCAAGAAAGATTCGGGGGTGTTGGGCACACCATATATTTT
J gene: TRBJ1-3
clone size: -
V gene: TRBV4-1
D gene: -

CDR3 protein: CASSQLNRGNTEAFF
CDR3 DNA: TGTGCCAGCAGCCAACTGAACAGGGGGAACACTGAAGCTTTCTTT
J gene: TRBJ1-1
clone size: -
V gene: TRBV9
D gene: TRBD1

CDR3 protein: CASSPDSVPGYGYTF
CDR3 DNA: TGTGCCAGCTCACCCGATAGCGTCCCAGGCTATGGCTACACCTTC
J gene: TRBJ1-2
clone size: -
V gene: TRBV18
D gene: -

CDR3 protein: CASSPLRTGVLQETQYF
CDR3 DNA: TGTGCCAGCTCACCACTTCGGACAGGGGTCCTACAAGAGACCCAGTACTTC
J gene: TRBJ2-5
clone size: few
V gene: TRBV18
D gene: TRBD1

CDR3 protein: CASRPSGRAGEQYF
CDR3 DNA: TGTGCCAGCAGACCGAGCGGGAGGGCCGGCGAGCAGTACTTC
J gene: TRBJ2-7
clone size: once
V gene: TRBV6-5
D gene: TRBD2

CDR3 protein: CASSPDRVRNTIYF
CDR3 DNA: TGCGCCAGCAGCCCTGACAGGGTTCGAAACACCATATATTTT
J gene: TRBJ1-3
clone size: -
V gene: TRBV5-1
D gene: TRBD1

CDR3 protein: CASSLGSGAEGYTF
CDR3 DNA: TGCGCCAGCAGCTTGGGGTCAGGGGCGGAAGGCTACACCTTC
J gene: TRBJ1-2
clone size: -
V gene: TRBV5-1
D gene: -

CDR3 protein: CASRRGGSTEAFF
CDR3 DNA: TGTGCCAGCAGGCGGGGGGGGAGCACTGAAGCTTTCTTT
J gene: TRBJ1-1
clone size: -
V gene: TRBV25-1
D gene: -

CDR3 protein: CASSFGGGETQYF
CDR3 DNA: TGCGCCAGCAGCTTTGGGGGGGGAGAGACCCAGTACTTC
J gene: TRBJ2-5
clone size: few
V gene: TRBV5-1
D gene: TRBD2

CDR3 protein: CASSNRLDDTQYF
CDR3 DNA: TGTGCCAGCAGCAATAGACTCGACGATACGCAGTATTTT
J gene: TRBJ2-3
clone size: -
V gene: TRBV7-8
D gene: -

CDR3 protein: CASSLGQGAFRVNEQFF
CDR3 DNA: TGTGCCAGCAGTTTAGGACAGGGGGCGTTTAGGGTCAATGAGCAGTTCTTC
J gene: TRBJ2-1
clone size: -
V gene: TRBV27
D gene: TRBD1

CDR3 protein: CASSSQGRGGYTF
CDR3 DNA: TGCGCCAGCAGCTCACAGGGACGCGGAGGCTACACCTTC
J gene: TRBJ1-2
clone size: -
V gene: TRBV5-1
D gene: -

CDR3 protein: CSVVGRGGDYGYTF
CDR3 DNA: TGCAGCGTTGTGGGGAGAGGTGGAGACTATGGCTACACCTTC
J gene: TRBJ1-2
clone size: -
V gene: TRBV29-1
D gene: -

CDR3 protein: CASSSPQEFRYGYTF
CDR3 DNA: TGTGCCAGCAGCTCCCCACAGGAATTTCGCTATGGCTACACCTTC
J gene: TRBJ1-2
clone size: -
V gene: TRBV11-2
D gene: -

CDR3 protein: CASSPARGASDTQYF
CDR3 DNA: TGTGCCAGCAGCCCCGCCCGGGGGGCCTCCGATACGCAGTATTTT
J gene: TRBJ2-3
clone size: few
V gene: TRBV9
D gene: -

CDR3 protein: CASSLTRSYSYNEQFF
CDR3 DNA: TGCGCCAGCAGCTTGACTCGCTCATACTCCTACAATGAGCAGTTCTTC
J gene: TRBJ2-1
clone size: -
V gene: TRBV5-1
D gene: -

CDR3 protein: CASSLLGPRGTGELFF
CDR3 DNA: TGTGCCAGCAGCTTATTGGGGCCCCGCGGCACCGGGGAGCTGTTTTTT
J gene: TRBJ2-2
clone size: -
V gene: TRBV7-9
D gene: -

CDR3 protein: CASRDDRGQRLDTQYF
CDR3 DNA: TGTGCCAGCAGAGACGACAGGGGGCAACGTTTAGATACGCAGTATTTT
J gene: TRBJ2-3
clone size: -
V gene: TRBV25-1
D gene: TRBD1

CDR3 protein: CASTRDGTEAFF
CDR3 DNA: TGTGCCAGCACGCGGGACGGCACTGAAGCTTTCTTT
J gene: TRBJ1-1
clone size: -
V gene: TRBV2
D gene: -

CDR3 protein: CASSQEASGGWKETQYF
CDR3 DNA: TGTGCCAGCAGCCAAGAAGCTAGCGGGGGATGGAAAGAGACCCAGTACTTC
J gene: TRBJ2-5
clone size: few
V gene: TRBV14
D gene: TRBD2

CDR3 protein: CASSEGGVGYGYTF
CDR3 DNA: TGTGCCAGCAGTGAAGGGGGGGTCGGCTATGGCTACACCTTC
J gene: TRBJ1-2
clone size: -
V gene: TRBV6-1
D gene: -

CDR3 protein: CASSGGYQETQYF
CDR3 DNA: TGTGCCAGCTCGGGCGGGTACCAAGAGACCCAGTACTTC
J gene: TRBJ2-5
clone size: -
V gene: TRBV18
D gene: -

CDR3 protein: CASSLGGSSGNTIYF
CDR3 DNA: TGTGCCAGCAGTTTGGGCGGGAGCTCTGGAAACACCATATATTTT
J gene: TRBJ1-3
clone size: -
V gene: TRBV11-2
D gene: -

CDR3 protein: CASSLSGGSRSEQYF
CDR3 DNA: TGTGCCAGCAGCTTAAGTGGCGGGAGTCGGTCCGAGCAGTACTTC
J gene: TRBJ2-7
clone size: -
V gene: TRBV7-3
D gene: TRBD2

CDR3 protein: CASATGLSSGNTIYF
CDR3 DNA: TGTGCTTCAGCCACGGGACTTAGCTCTGGAAACACCATATATTTT
J gene: TRBJ1-3
clone size: -
V gene: TRBV2
D gene: -